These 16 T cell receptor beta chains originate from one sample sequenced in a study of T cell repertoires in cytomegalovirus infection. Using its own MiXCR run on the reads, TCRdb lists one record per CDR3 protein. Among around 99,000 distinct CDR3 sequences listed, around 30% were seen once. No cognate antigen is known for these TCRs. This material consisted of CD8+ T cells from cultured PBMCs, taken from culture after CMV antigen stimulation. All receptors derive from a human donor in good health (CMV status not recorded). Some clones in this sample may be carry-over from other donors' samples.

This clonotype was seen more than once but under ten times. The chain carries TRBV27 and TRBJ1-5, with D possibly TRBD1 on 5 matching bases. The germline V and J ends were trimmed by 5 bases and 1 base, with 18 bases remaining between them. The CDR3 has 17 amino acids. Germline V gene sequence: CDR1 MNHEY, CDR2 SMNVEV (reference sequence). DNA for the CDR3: TGTGCCAGCAGTCCCCGTGTGGGAGGGGACAGCAATCAGCCCCAGCATTTT. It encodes CASSPRVGGDSNQPQHF.

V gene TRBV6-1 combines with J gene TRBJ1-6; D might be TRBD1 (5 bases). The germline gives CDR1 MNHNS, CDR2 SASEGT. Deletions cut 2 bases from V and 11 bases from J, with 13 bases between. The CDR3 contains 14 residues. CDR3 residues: CASSEMSTGAPLHF. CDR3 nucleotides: TGTGCCAGCAGTGAAATGTCCACAGGTGCACCCCTCCACTTT.

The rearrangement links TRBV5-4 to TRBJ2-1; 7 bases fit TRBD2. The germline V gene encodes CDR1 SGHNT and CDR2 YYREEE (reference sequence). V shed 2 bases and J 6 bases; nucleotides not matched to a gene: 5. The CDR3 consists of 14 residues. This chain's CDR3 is CASSLELALNEQFF. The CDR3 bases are TGTGCCAGCAGCTTAGAACTAGCGCTCAATGAGCAGTTCTTC.

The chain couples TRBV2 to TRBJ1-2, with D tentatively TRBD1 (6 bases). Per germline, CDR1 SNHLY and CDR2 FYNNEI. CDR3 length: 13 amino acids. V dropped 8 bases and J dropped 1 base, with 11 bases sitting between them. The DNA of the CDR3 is TGTGCCAGCCCCGGACAGTTTAACTATGGCTACACCTTC. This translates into CASPGQFNYGYTF.

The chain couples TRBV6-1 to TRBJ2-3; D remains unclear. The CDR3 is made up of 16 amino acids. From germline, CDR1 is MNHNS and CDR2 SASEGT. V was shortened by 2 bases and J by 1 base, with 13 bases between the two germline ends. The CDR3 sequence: CASSELGFFGTDTQYF. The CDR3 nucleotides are TGTGCCAGCAGTGAATTGGGGTTTTTTGGCACAGATACGCAGTATTTT.

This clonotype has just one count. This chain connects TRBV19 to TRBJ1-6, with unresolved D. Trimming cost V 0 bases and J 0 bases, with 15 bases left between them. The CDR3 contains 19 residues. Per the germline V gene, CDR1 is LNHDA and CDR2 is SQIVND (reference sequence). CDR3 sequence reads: CASSIEARQASSYNSPLHF. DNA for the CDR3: TGTGCCAGTAGTATAGAGGCCCGGCAGGCGAGCTCCTATAATTCACCCCTCCACTTT.

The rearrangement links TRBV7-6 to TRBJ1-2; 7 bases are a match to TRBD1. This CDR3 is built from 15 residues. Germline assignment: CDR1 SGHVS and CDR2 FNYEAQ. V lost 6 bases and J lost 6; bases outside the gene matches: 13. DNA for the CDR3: TGTGCCAGCAGTTCGATGACAGGGACGGATGATGGCTACACCTTC. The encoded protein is CASSSMTGTDDGYTF.

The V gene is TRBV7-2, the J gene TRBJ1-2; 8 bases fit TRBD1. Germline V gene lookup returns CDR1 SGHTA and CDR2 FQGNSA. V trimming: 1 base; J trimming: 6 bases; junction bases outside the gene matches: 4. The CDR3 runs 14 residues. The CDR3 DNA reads TGTGCCAGCAGCTTAGGACAGGGGACTGATGGCTACACCTTC. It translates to CASSLGQGTDGYTF.

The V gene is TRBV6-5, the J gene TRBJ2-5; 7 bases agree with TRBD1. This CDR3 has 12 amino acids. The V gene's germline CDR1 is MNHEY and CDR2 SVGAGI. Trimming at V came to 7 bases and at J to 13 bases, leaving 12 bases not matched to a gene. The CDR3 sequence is CASTQSLDRLYF. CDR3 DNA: TGTGCCAGCACCCAGAGCCTGGACAGGCTGTACTTC.

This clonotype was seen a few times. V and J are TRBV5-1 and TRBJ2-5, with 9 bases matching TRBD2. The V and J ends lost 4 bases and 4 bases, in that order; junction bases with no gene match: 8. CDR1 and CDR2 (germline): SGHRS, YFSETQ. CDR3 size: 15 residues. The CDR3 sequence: CASSSAPAGGETQYF. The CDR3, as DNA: TGCGCCAGCAGCAGCGCCCCAGCGGGGGGAGAGACCCAGTACTTC.

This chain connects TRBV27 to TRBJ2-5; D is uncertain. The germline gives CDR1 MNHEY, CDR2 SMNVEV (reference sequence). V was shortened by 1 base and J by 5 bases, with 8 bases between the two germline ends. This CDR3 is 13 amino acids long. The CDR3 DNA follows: TGTGCCAGCAGTTTATTAAGCGCTGAGACCCAGTACTTC. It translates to CASSLLSAETQYF.

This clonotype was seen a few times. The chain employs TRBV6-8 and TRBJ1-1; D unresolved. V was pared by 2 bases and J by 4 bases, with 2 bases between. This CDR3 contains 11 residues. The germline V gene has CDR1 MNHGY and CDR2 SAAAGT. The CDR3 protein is CASSYLTEAFF. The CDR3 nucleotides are TGTGCCAGCAGTTACCTCACTGAAGCTTTCTTT.

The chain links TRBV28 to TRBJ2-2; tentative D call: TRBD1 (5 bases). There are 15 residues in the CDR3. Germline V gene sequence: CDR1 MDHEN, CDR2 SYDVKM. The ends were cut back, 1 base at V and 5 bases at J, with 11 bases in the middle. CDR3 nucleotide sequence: TGTGCCAGCAGTTTATCGGCCAGGGCAACCGGGGAGCTGTTTTTT. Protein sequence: CASSLSARATGELFF.

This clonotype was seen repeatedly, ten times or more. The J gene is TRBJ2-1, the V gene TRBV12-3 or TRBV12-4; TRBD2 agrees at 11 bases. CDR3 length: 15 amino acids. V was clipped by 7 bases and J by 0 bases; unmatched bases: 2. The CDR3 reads CASIGLAGSYNEQFF. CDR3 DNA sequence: TGTGCCAGCATCGGACTAGCGGGCTCCTACAATGAGCAGTTCTTC.

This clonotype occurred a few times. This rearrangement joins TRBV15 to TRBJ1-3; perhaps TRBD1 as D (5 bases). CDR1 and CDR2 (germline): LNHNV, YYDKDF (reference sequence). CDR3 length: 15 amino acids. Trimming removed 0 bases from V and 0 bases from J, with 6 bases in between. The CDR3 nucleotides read TGTGCCACCAGCAGAGATGGGGGCTCTGGAAACACCATATATTTT. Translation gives CATSRDGGSGNTIYF.

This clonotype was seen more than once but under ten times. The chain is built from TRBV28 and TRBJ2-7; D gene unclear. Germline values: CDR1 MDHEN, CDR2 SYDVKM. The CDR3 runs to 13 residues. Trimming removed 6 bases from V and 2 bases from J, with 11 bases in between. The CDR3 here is CASRPPHAYEQYF. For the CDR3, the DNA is TGTGCCAGCAGGCCTCCCCACGCCTACGAGCAGTACTTC.